This is a list of T cell receptor beta chains from one sample in a study of blood T cells in healthy people across ages. TCRdb reprocessed the 5' RACE reads via MiXCR and lists one record per CDR3 protein. This table has about 1.4 million distinct CDR3 sequences, around 59% appearing once. The sample was blood. These receptors came from a man between 18 and 35 years old in good health. CDR3s include the opening cysteine and the closing phenylalanine or tryptophan.

length	V	CDR3
14	TRBV6-2/TRBV6-3	CASSTPGRTYEQYF
16	TRBV28	CASTMLGTGLTGELFF
15	TRBV12-5	CASGEAPTGLNEQFF
12	TRBV30	CAVQGWNEKLFF
12	TRBV5-1	CASRRDFYEQYF
17	TRBV4-3	CASSQASGGASIDTQYF
13	TRBV12-3/TRBV12-4	CASSLVPLRVQYF
14	TRBV12-3/TRBV12-4	CASTIAGVKYEQYF
17	TRBV4-3	CASSPDAAGGPYNEQFF
18	TRBV7-6	CASSLANEGTASSYEQYF
15	TRBV28	CASSSIQRGRETQYF
13	TRBV29-1	CSVGLARADAQYF
17	TRBV10-3	CAISGGDSSINQETQYF
17	TRBV13	CASSPVVTGQLTGELFF
14	TRBV12-3/TRBV12-4	CASSPRGQLRGYTF
13	TRBV29-1	CSYNMGGTGELFF
15	TRBV4-2	CASSQDRKKDEKLFF
12	TRBV6-2/TRBV6-3	CASSRTSVEQFF
14	TRBV14	CASSHIDTRGEQFF
13	TRBV21-1	CASSPGGINEQFF
14	TRBV12-3/TRBV12-4	CASSFRTAQGTQYF
16	TRBV28	CASSSPGLEVTETQYF
13	TRBV14	CASSPNRGSPLHF
13	TRBV20-1	CSARPTSRYGYTF
18	TRBV20-1	CSARPLSGLADSYNEQFF
16	TRBV27	CASSYQGDSSYNEQFF
16	TRBV4-1	CASSQGPGTSTDTQYF
13	TRBV28	CAAGDRTVRALHF
15	TRBV20-1	CSARFRLAGSYEQYF
13	TRBV29-1	CSVEGQLNTEAFF
14	TRBV4-1	CASSPLTGGDGYTF
15	TRBV29-1	CSVEDRSTAYNEQFF
14	TRBV20-1	CSARVRLSYNEQFF
15	TRBV11-2	CASSPWEASSYEQYF
15	TRBV20-1	CSARERSGSGYEQFF
17	TRBV4-1	CASSQVFARESTDTQYF
15	TRBV4-3	CASSQLAGSTDTQYF
13	TRBV6-5	CASCSGVGNEQFF
15	TRBV12-3/TRBV12-4	CASRHSGRPSYEQYF
14	TRBV7-9	CASSSHNGANVLTF
12	TRBV12-3/TRBV12-4	CASSSSTKPQHF
13	TRBV29-1	CSARPAVSYEQYF
15	TRBV2	CASSESPGSTDTQYF
15	TRBV11-2	CASSAASGRYNEQFF
13	TRBV10-3	CATTPGLGYEQYF
13	TRBV12-3/TRBV12-4	CASSSGTSYGYTF
13	TRBV12-5	CASGPRSGDEQYF
12	TRBV10-3	CAITTGNTEAFF
14	TRBV5-6	CASSPGGRGNEQFF
16	TRBV4-1	CASSQDGTGEGYEQYF
14	TRBV12-3/TRBV12-4	CASSRAPVIPEAFF
13	TRBV12-3/TRBV12-4	CASSPSSRYEQYF
17	TRBV15	CATSTPQTQQNTGELFF
14	TRBV6-2/TRBV6-3	CASSYSISGYEQYF
16	TRBV3-1	CASSQGRPGGYYGYTF
14	TRBV24-1	CATSDQGTALDYTF
15	TRBV4-3	CASSQAGRGAYEQYF
13	TRBV6-5	CASYRGENYGYTF
15	TRBV5-1	CASSLGSESNQPQHF
13	TRBV29-1	CSVSKGGTDTQYF